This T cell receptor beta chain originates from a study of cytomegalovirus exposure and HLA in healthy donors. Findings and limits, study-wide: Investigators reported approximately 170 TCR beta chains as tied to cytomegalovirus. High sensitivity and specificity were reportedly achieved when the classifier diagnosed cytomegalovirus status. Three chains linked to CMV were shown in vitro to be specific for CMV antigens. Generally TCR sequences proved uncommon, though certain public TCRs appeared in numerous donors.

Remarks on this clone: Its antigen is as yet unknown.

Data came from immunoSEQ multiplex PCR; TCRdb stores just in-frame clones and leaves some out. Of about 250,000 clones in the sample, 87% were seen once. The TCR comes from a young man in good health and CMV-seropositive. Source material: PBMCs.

CDR3 sequence (DNA): TGTGCCAGCAGTTCCCCTGGAGCTAATGAAAAACTGTTTTTT. Amino acid sequence: CASSSPGANEKLFF. V usage is TRBV5-6 and J usage is TRBJ1-4; no definite D call. V gave up 5 bases and J gave up 3 bases, with 11 bases separating them. In germline, CDR1 is SGHDT, CDR2 YYEEEE. This CDR3 comprises 14 residues.